The entry below gives a single T cell receptor (beta chain) sequence along with its context. The data were taken from a study of response to subunit inactivated influenza vaccine. From the RT-PCR reads, TCRdb called clonotypes with MiXCR, one entry per CDR3 protein. Here the sample spans hundreds of thousands of distinct CDR3 sequences, roughly 14% being singletons. CDR3 size: 16 residues. Germline CDR1 is SGHRS and CDR2 is YFSETQ. The V end lost 1 base, the J end lost 1 base, and 15 bases lay between the germline ends. V gene TRBV5-1 combines with J gene TRBJ2-7; D may be TRBD1 (5 bases). The material sequenced was PBMCs from blood, taken approximately 15 days before vaccination. The receptor was isolated from a man over 45 who received an inactivated influenza vaccine. CDR3 in amino acids: CASSLSFFRASYEQYF. In nucleotides, the CDR3 is TGCGCCAGCAGCTTGAGTTTCTTCAGGGCGTCCTACGAGCAGTACTTC.